These 10 T cell receptor beta chains were sequenced from one sample in a study of T cells in Graves' hyperthyroidism and ophthalmopathy. Amplification targeted TCR beta CDR3 regions from RNA transcripts. HTBI primers were used for first-round RT-PCR of the TCR CDR3. TCRdb redid the calling of the multiplex PCR reads with MiXCR, one entry per CDR3 protein. The sample holds 300,000 to 400,000 distinct CDR3 sequences, approximately 15% seen once. Input material: blood. These receptors were collected from a woman aged 30 to 39 with Graves' ophthalmopathy.

There are many counts of this clonotype. The rearrangement uses TRBV7-9 and TRBJ2-1; 7 bases map to TRBD2. Germline V gene lookup returns CDR1 SEHNR and CDR2 FQNEAQ (reference sequence). With 11 bases clipped from V and 5 bases from J, the junction kept 6 bases outside the gene matches. The CDR3 length is 12 residues. The CDR3 sequence is CAAGVLHNEQFF. The CDR3 bases are TGTGCCGCGGGGGTGTTACACAATGAGCAGTTCTTC.

V gene TRBV6-6 combines with J gene TRBJ1-6; 7 nucleotides align to TRBD1. The CDR3 totals 14 residues. Germline-derived CDR1 and CDR2 are MNHNY and SVGAGI (reference sequence). V was pared by 2 bases and J by 8 bases, with 3 bases of the junction left unmatched. The CDR3 is CASSYVTGDSPLHF. CDR3 coding DNA: TGTGCCAGCAGTTACGTCACAGGGGATTCACCCCTCCACTTT.

This clonotype occurred many times. The genes are TRBV12-3 or TRBV12-4 and TRBJ2-3; 7 bases agree with TRBD2. Trimming cost V 6 bases and J 8 bases; bases outside gene matches: 11. The CDR3 has 14 amino acids. The CDR3 bases are TGTGCCAGCAGGCCCGCAACTAGCGCGGGTACGCAGTATTTT. Protein: CASRPATSAGTQYF.

This chain links TRBV19 with TRBJ1-6; D uncertain. The CDR3 runs 14 residues. Germline CDR1 is LNHDA and CDR2 is SQIVND (reference sequence). Trimming left V 5 bases short and J 9 bases short, with 14 bases between. The CDR3 region is CASSPPVGGSPLHF. The CDR3 DNA reads TGTGCCAGTAGTCCTCCGGTTGGCGGTTCACCCCTCCACTTT.

There are a few counts of this clonotype. The chain uses TRBV19 and TRBJ2-1, with TRBD2 matching 7 bases. Germline-derived CDR1 and CDR2 are LNHDA and SQIVND (reference sequence). V dropped 6 bases and J dropped 4; count of bases not matched to a gene: 12. The CDR3 is made up of 16 amino acids. The CDR3 loop reads CASRGAGTTNYNEQFF. In DNA form, the CDR3 reads TGTGCCAGTAGGGGCGCCGGGACTACAAATTACAATGAGCAGTTCTTC.

In this sample, this clonotype turned up a few times. The V gene is TRBV6-2 or TRBV6-3, the J gene TRBJ1-5; TRBD1 matches 8 bases. In germline, CDR1 is MNHEY, CDR2 SVGEGT. The CDR3 sequence is 16 residues long. Unmatched junction bases numbered 8, after V lost 6 bases and J lost 1 base. The CDR3 spells CASRPGGTASNQPQHF. The CDR3 coding sequence is TGTGCCAGCAGACCAGGGGGCACGGCAAGCAATCAGCCCCAGCATTTT.

This clonotype was detected only a few times. The chain couples TRBV5-1 to TRBJ1-1, with 9 nucleotides matching TRBD1. Germline V gene sequence: CDR1 SGHRS, CDR2 YFSETQ. V was clipped by 2 bases and J by 5 bases; unmatched bases: 7. CDR3 length: 15 amino acids. In DNA form, the CDR3 reads TGCGCCAGCAGCTTTGGAACAGGGGGCAGGACTGAAGCTTTCTTT. Translated, it gives CASSFGTGGRTEAFF.

This clonotype was observed at least ten times. The V call is TRBV27, the J call TRBJ2-1, with D maybe TRBD2 (6 bases). V lost 7 bases, J lost 7 bases, and 20 bases lay in between. The V gene's germline CDR1 is MNHEY and CDR2 SMNVEV (reference sequence). The CDR3 length is 15 residues. The CDR3 loop is CASMNRASEVNEQFF. The CDR3 region has the DNA TGTGCCAGCATGAACCGGGCTAGCGAGGTAAATGAGCAGTTCTTC.

This clonotype has a count of ten or more. DNA of the CDR3: TGCAGTGCTAGGGGAATTCGTACGGGGGGGCCTTTTGAGACCCAGTACTTC. Translated: CSARGIRTGGPFETQYF. J is TRBJ2-5 and V is TRBV20-1; 8 bases are shared with TRBD2. The CDR3 loop spans 17 amino acids. Germline V gene lookup returns CDR1 DFQATT and CDR2 SNEGSKA (reference sequence). The junction had 17 bases not matched to a gene; V was cut back by 3 bases and J by 5 bases.

This clonotype appeared many times. This sequence joins TRBV13 and TRBJ1-2; TRBD1 matches 8 bases. The CDR3 has 14 residues. The germline V gene encodes CDR1 PRHDT and CDR2 FYEKMQ (reference sequence). The V gene end was trimmed by 3 bases and the J gene end by 4 bases; junction bases not matched to a gene: 4. The CDR3 DNA reads TGTGCCAGCAGCTTGGGGACAGGTAGCTATGGCTACACCTTC. Encoded protein: CASSLGTGSYGYTF.